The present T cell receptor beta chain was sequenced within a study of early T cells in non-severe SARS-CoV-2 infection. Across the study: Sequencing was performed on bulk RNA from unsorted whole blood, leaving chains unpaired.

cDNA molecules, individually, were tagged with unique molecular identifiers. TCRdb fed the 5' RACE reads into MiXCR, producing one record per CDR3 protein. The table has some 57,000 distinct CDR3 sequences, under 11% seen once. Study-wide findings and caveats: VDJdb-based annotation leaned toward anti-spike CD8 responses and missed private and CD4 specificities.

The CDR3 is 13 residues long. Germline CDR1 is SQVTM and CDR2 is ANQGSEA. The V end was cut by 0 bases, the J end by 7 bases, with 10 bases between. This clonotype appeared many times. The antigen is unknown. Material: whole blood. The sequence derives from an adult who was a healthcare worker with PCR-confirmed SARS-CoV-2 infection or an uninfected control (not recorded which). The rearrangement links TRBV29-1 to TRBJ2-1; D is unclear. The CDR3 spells CSVEDIGENEQFF. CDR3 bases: TGCAGCGTTGAAGATATTGGGGAAAATGAGCAGTTCTTC.